This TCR beta chain is from a study of blood T cell repertoires in COVID-19. The V gene lost 5 bases and the J gene lost 0 bases, with 17 bases spanning the gap. The germline gives CDR1 MNHEY, CDR2 SMNVEV (reference sequence). The CDR3 is 18 amino acids. This table comes from immunoSEQ multiplex PCR, and its TCRdb copy is limited to in-frame clones, with some not included. The sample records 85,000 to 90,000 clones, more than 75% being singletons. The chain links TRBV27 to TRBJ2-6; D possibly corresponds to TRBD1 (6 bases). The sequenced sample was peripheral blood. This receptor was taken from a human donor in a cohort sampled during active COVID-19. The CDR3 spells CASSKIQGVNSGANVLTF. The CDR3 bases are TGTGCCAGCAGTAAGATACAGGGCGTGAACTCTGGGGCCAACGTCCTGACTTTC.